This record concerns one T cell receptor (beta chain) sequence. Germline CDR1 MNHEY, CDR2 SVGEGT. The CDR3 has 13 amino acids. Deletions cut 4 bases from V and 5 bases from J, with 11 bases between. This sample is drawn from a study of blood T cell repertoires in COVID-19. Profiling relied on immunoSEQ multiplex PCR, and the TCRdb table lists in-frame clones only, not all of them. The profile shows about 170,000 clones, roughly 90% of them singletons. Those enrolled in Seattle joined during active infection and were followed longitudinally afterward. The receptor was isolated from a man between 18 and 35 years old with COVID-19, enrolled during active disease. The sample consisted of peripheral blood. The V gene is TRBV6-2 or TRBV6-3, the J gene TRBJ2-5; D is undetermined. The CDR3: CASSWAGGETQYF. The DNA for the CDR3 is TGTGCCAGCAGTTGGGCCGGTGGGGAGACCCAGTACTTC.